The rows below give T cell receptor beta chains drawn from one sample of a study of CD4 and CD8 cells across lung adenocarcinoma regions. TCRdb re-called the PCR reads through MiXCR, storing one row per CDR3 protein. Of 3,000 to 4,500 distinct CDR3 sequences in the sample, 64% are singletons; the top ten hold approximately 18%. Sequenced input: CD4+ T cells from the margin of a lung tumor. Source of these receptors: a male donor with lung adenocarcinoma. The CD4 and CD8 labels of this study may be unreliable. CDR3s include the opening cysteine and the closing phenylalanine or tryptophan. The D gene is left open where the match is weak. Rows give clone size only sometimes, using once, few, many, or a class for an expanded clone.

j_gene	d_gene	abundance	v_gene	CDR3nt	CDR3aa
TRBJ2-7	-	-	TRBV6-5	TGTGCCAGCAGTTACTCGACACCCCAAGGCTACGAGCAGTACTTC	CASSYSTPQGYEQYF
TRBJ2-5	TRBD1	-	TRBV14	TGTGCCAGCAGCCCCCTCGGCGGGACAGGGCAAGAGACCCAGTACTTC	CASSPLGGTGQETQYF
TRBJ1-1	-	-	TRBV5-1	TGCGCCAGCAGCTTGCGGTCAACAGGTAACACTGAAGCTTTCTTT	CASSLRSTGNTEAFF
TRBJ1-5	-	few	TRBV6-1	TGTGCCAGCAACCAGACACCCGAGTTGGCCCAGCATTTT	CASNQTPELAQHF
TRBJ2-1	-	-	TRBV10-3	TGTGGGGGCCGTGACCAAGAGACGCAGTATTTC	CGGRDQETQYF
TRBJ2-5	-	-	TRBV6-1	TGTGCCAGCATGCCGGGACAAGAGACCCAGTACTTC	CASMPGQETQYF
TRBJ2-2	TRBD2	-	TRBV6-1	TGTGCCAGCAGTACGGGACTAGCGGGGGACACCGGGGAGCTGTTTTTT	CASSTGLAGDTGELFF
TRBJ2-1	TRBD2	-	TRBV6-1	TGTGCCAGCAGTGAAGCGCTTAGAAAAGCGGGAGGGTTCAATGAGCAGTTCTTC	CASSEALRKAGGFNEQFF
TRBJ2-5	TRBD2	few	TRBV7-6	TGTGCCAGCAGCTTAAGCGCGGGGGGGGAGACCCAGTACTTC	CASSLSAGGETQYF
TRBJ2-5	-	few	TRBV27	TGTGCCAGCAGTTTATCAGGGCAAGAGACCCAGTACTTC	CASSLSGQETQYF
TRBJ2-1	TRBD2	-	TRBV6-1	TGTGCCAGCAGTGAACTAGCGGGAGGGCCCAATGAGCAGTTCTTC	CASSELAGGPNEQFF
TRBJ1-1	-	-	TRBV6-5	TGTGCCAGCACCGATGAAAGGGAAGCTTTCTTT	CASTDEREAFF
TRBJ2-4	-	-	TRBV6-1	TGTGCCAGCAGTGAACGGCTGGGAGGCACAAACATGCAGTACTTT	CASSERLGGTNMQYF
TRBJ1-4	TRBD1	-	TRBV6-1	TGTGCCAGCAGTGGAAGGGACAGACCGGCAACTAATGAAAAACTGTTTTTT	CASSGRDRPATNEKLFF
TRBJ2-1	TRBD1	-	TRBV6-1	TGTGCCAGCAAGTGGGACAGGGGCTTCAATGGGCAGTTCTTC	CASKWDRGFNGQFF
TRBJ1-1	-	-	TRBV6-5	TGTGCCAGCAGTTACTCGGGAGGGGGAACTGAAGCTTTCTTT	CASSYSGGGTEAFF
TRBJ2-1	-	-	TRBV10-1	TGCGCCAGCAGTGACGGATTGATATACAATGAGCAGTTCTTC	CASSDGLIYNEQFF
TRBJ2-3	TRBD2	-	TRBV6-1	TGTGCCAGCAGTGAGGCGGGGGGGGAGATAAGCACAGAGACGCAGTATTTC	CASSEAGGEISTETQYF